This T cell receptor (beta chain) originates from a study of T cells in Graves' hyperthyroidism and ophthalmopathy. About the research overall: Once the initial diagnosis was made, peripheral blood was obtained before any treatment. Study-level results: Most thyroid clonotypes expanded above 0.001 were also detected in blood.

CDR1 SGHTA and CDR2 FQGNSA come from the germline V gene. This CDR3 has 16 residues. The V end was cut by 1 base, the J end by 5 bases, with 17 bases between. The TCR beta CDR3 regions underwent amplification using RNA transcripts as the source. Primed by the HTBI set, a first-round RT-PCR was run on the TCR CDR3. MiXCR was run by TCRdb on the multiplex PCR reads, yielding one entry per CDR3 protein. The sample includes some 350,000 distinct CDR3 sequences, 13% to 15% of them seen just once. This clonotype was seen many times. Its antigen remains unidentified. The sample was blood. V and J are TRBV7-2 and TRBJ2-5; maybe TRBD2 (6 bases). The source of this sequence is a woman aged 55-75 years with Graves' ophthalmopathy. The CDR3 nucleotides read TGTGCCAGCAGCTTAGGCTCTAGCGCCGCCGGGGAGACCCAGTACTTC. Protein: CASSLGSSAAGETQYF.